This T cell receptor (beta chain) was documented in a study of blood T cell repertoires in COVID-19 (dated by TCRdb to the early 2020s). With respect to the entire study: Samples covering the acute and convalescent phases of COVID-19 were provided by collaborators in the United States, Italy and Spain. The prospective study material was composed of cDNA or gDNA derived from T cells, B-cell-depleted T cells, or PBMCs. The dataset comprised deeply sampled blood TCRbeta repertoires from subjects exposed to, actively infected with, or recovered from COVID-19. The repertoires were released in a freely available public database intended as a resource for research on the immune response to SARS-CoV-2. The samples were drawn from the first 160 participants of the ongoing ImmuneRACE study and from under 1,500 subjects provided by 6 global collaborators. Sample metadata almost always included a de-identified subject ID, COVID-19 status, age in years and sex. Where available, HLA class I and class II types were obtained from metadata supplied by the sample provider rather than from assay-based typing.

The investigation overall reported the following: The quantity of clinical and demographic metadata differed by source and by participant and was supplied without curation.

Regarding this clone: The clone's antigen remains unknown. No much larger clonotype is one base removed from it; base qualities were not supplied.

Participants in the prospective study were enrolled through a virtual design, were aged roughly 18 to 100 years, and lived in under 25 United States geographic areas. In the prospective study, participants were assigned to cohorts based on the clinical history participants reported in a screening survey and a study questionnaire. ImmuneRACE Cohort 3 recovered participants were defined by two consecutive negative NP/OP PCR tests, healthcare professional clearance, or symptom resolution. Each participant in the prospective study had whole blood, serum and a nasopharyngeal or oropharyngeal swab collected by mobile phlebotomists. Prospective study participants could optionally give additional blood draws and questionnaires over an approximately 2-month period. Before DNA extraction, prospective study blood samples were shipped either frozen or at room temperature. The immunoSEQ Assay, a bias-controlled multiplex PCR, was used to amplify TCRbeta CDR3 regions from genomic DNA. Regarding the original processing steps: The number of nucleated cells in each sample was estimated from the amplification of reference gene primers within the assay. Sequence reads were collapsed and filtered to measure the absolute abundance of every unique TCRbeta CDR3 rearrangement. For each sample, productive Simpson clonality was calculated as the square root of Simpson's diversity index over productive rearrangements. TCRdb took over this immuneACCESS table, retaining in-frame rearrangements with V and J assigned. Such tables are incomplete; in checked studies, under half of the missing clones stem from an unresolved V gene, and the remainder is unexplained. V and J calls and clone size come straight from that table; D and trimming were deduced from the DNA. This sample has a few hundred thousand clones in its table, and 80% to 85% of those were observed once. The top ten clonotypes cover approximately 3.6% of the sample.

V lost 6 bases and J lost 2 bases, and the count of bases not matched to a germline gene is 8. The CDR3 numbers 15 residues from cysteine through phenylalanine. The DNA shown is the 45-base CDR3, in frame from base 1. CDR1 and CDR2, per the germline V gene (reference sequence), are LGHDT and YNNKEL. The sequencing input was PBMCs or T cells enriched from blood (not recorded which). The chain is made from TRBV3-1 (or the pseudogene TRBV3-2) and TRBJ2-7; 9 central bases correspond to TRBD1. The receptor was derived from a man aged 45-65 years who had recovered from COVID-19. Read as DNA, the sequence is TGTGCCAGCAGGGCAGGGACAGGGATGACCTACGAGCAGTACTTC. Its protein is CASRAGTGMTYEQYF.